This T cell receptor beta chain was sequenced in a study of Graves' ophthalmopathy and Graves' hyperthyroidism. Study-wide background: Before any treatment was given, at initial diagnosis, peripheral blood was collected.

Investigators amplified TCR beta CDR3 regions from RNA transcripts. The workflow started with a first-round RT-PCR run with HTBI primers and then moved on to a second-round multiplex PCR. Each CDR3 protein gets one entry after TCRdb re-called the multiplex PCR reads with MiXCR. The sample yields 740,000 or so distinct CDR3 sequences, roughly two fifths seen once. This clonotype came up a few times. Other autoimmune diseases, uncontrolled infections, pregnancy or lactation ruled patients out of participation. The source of the PBMCs was 8.5 to 10 ml of fresh peripheral blood. The sequence was collected from an adult man with Graves' ophthalmopathy. The specimen sequenced was peripheral blood.

In nucleotides, the CDR3 is TGTGCCAGCGCTAAAGAGGGAAGCTCCTACGAGCAGTACTTC. Translated, it gives CASAKEGSSYEQYF. The chain has TRBV5-5 and TRBJ2-7; D possibly corresponds to TRBD2 (5 bases). V dropped 7 bases and J dropped 0 bases, with 14 bases sitting between them. The CDR3 runs 14 residues. Germline V CDR1 and CDR2: SGHKS, YYEKEE (reference sequence). Filled out from reference TRBV5-5 and TRBJ2-7, the complete variable domain reads DAGVTQSPTHLIKTRGQQVTLRCSPISGHKSVSWYQQVLGQGPQFIFQYYEKEERGRGNFPDRFSARQFPNYSSELNVNALLLGDSALYLCASAKEGSSYEQYFGPGTRLTVT.